The next 5 T cell receptor beta chains were all read from a single sample in a study of CD8+CD57+ T cells in acquired aplastic anemia. Sequenced patients had shown CD8+CD57+ cell expansion by flow cytometry. The template for TCR beta VDJ and CDR3 sequence profiling was genomic DNA. MiXCR, run by TCRdb on the reads, gives a single entry per CDR3 protein. The sample records about 150,000 distinct CDR3 sequences, 40% to 60% being singletons. The sequenced material came from sorted CD4+, CD8+, or CD8+CD57+ T cells (not recorded which) from PBMCs. The receptors here all came from a human donor with aplastic anemia.

This chain joins TRBV20-1 and TRBJ2-3; D is tentatively TRBD1 or TRBD2 (6 bases each). Germline-derived CDR1 and CDR2 are DFQATT and SNEGSKA (reference sequence). The CDR3 length is 14 residues. Trimming left V 7 bases short and J 1 base short, with 15 bases between. CDR3 residues: CSGTGTGGTDTQYF. The CDR3 coding sequence is TGCAGTGGCACAGGGACTGGGGGCACAGATACGCAGTATTTT.

Remarks on this clonotype: Since a much larger clone is just one base distant, this may be a read error. V usage is TRBV11-1 and J usage is TRBJ2-2, with D perhaps TRBD2 (6 bases). Germline lookup yields CDR1 SGHAT and CDR2 FQDESV (reference sequence). Trimming took off 8 bases at V and 5 bases at J, with 21 bases between the two ends. The CDR3 totals 16 residues. The CDR3 sequence: CASSWTGGKRTGELFF. CDR3 in DNA: TGTGCCAGCTCCTGGACTGGCGGGAAACGGACCGGGGAGCTGTTTTTT.

This clonotype was counted many times. The chain employs TRBV10-3 and TRBJ1-4; 7 bases map to TRBD1. The CDR3 covers 14 residues. V was clipped by 6 bases and J by 3 bases; unmatched bases: 4. CDR1 is ENHRY, CDR2 SYGVKD, per germline. CDR3 DNA: TGTGCCATCAGATCAGACAGGGCTAATGAAAAACTGTTTTTT. This encodes CAIRSDRANEKLFF.

The chain carries TRBV11-1 and TRBJ1-3; D not resolved. The germline CDR1 and CDR2 sequences are SGHAT and FQDESV (reference sequence). With 4 bases removed from V and 12 bases from J, the gap between germline ends came to 19 bases. The CDR3 length is 14 residues. DNA of the CDR3: TGTGCCAGCAGCTCCTCGGGTCTCCTCAAGGGCATATATTTT. Protein: CASSSSGLLKGIYF.

This chain connects TRBV20-1 to TRBJ2-5; perhaps D is TRBD1 or TRBD2 (5 bases each). The CDR3 loop spans 15 amino acids. Trimming stripped 6 bases from V and 5 bases from J, with 22 bases between. The germline V gene has CDR1 DFQATT and CDR2 SNEGSKA (reference sequence). CDR3 coding DNA: TGCAGTGCCAGTGGCTGGGGCCTGAGGGAGGAGACCCAGTACTTC. It is translated as CSASGWGLREETQYF.